This TCR beta chain was sequenced in a study of T cells in women clearing cervical HPV infection. Study overall: Donors had HPV16-related CIN3 or worse; 2 had invasive cancer.

This table comes from immunoSEQ multiplex PCR, and its TCRdb copy is limited to in-frame clones, with some not included. Reported are approximately 44,000 clones; the ten largest clones contain about 1.2%. Study observations and caveats: Combining TCR richness with V gene abundances gave approximately 0.8 AUC. T-cell numbers per sample were unknown and may explain richness differences.

The germline V gene has CDR1 LGHNA and CDR2 YNFKEQ. The germline V and J ends were trimmed by 0 bases and 2 bases, with 22 bases remaining between them. The CDR3 totals 19 residues. Concerning this clone: Its specificity is unknown. The read stops 3 residues short of the end of the CDR3; the missing end is completed from the germline J gene.

This chain joins TRBV4-2 and TRBJ2-5; perhaps TRBD1 as D (6 bases). Sequencing used blood buffy coat. The TCR originated in a woman between 18 and 75 years old with a cervical HPV16 infection that either progressed to CIN3+ or cleared (not recorded which). The DNA read from the CDR3 is TGTGCCAGCAGCCAAGAATTTCGCTCAATTGGACAGTATCAAGAGACC. Translation: CASSQEFRSIGQYQET. The CDR3 in its entirety is CASSQEFRSIGQYQETQYF.